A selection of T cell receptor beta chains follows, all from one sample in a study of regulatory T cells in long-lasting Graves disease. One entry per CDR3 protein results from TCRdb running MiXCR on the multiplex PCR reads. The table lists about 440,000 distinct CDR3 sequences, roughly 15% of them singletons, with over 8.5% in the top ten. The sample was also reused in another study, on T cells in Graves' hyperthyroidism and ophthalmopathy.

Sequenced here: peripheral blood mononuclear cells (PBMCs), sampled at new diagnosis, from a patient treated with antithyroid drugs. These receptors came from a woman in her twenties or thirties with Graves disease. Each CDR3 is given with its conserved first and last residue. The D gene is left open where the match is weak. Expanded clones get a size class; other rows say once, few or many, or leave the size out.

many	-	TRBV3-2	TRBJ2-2	CASSARDRNHTGELFF	TGTGCCAGCAGCGCCCGGGACCGGAACCACACCGGGGAGCTGTTTTTT
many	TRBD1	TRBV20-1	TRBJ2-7	CSAKHLRQGHSYEQYF	TGCAGTGCCAAACACCTACGACAGGGACACTCCTACGAGCAGTACTTC
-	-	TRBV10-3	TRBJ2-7	CAISESGGGPREQYF	TGTGCCATCAGTGAGTCAGGAGGGGGACCGAGGGAGCAGTACTTC
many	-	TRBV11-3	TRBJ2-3	CASSLYRADTQYF	TGTGCCAGCAGCTTATATCGGGCTGATACGCAGTATTTT
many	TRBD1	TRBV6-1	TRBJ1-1	CASRVRGTDEAFF	TGTGCCAGCAGAGTTAGGGGGACAGATGAAGCTTTCTTT
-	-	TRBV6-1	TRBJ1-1	CASTKTNTEAFF	TGTGCCAGCACCAAAACGAACACTGAAGCTTTCTTT
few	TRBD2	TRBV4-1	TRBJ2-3	CASSQAPGTSGISTQYF	TGCGCCAGCAGCCAAGCACCCGGGACTAGCGGGATCAGTACGCAGTATTTT
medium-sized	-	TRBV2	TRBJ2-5	CASSGGSAGQETQYF	TGTGCCAGCAGTGGCGGGTCGGCAGGTCAAGAGACCCAGTACTTC
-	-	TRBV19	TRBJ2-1	CASSIVSNNEQFF	TGTGCCAGTAGTATAGTGTCAAACAATGAGCAGTTCTTC
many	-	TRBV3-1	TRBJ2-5	CASSQDKWDPWETQYF	TGTGCCAGCAGCCAAGATAAGTGGGACCCGTGGGAGACCCAGTACTTC
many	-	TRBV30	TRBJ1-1	CAWSVKWGTEAFF	TGTGCCTGGAGTGTTAAGTGGGGCACTGAAGCTTTCTTT
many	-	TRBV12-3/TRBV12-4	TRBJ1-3	CASSLRQVGNTIYF	TGTGCCAGCAGTTTACGGCAGGTTGGAAACACCATATATTTT
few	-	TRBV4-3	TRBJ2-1	CASSQELTVGNEQFF	TGCGCCAGCAGCCAAGAACTTACCGTAGGCAATGAGCAGTTCTTC
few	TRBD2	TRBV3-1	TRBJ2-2	CASRTGTRSGELFF	TGTGCCAGCAGAACCGGGACTAGATCCGGGGAGCTGTTTTTT
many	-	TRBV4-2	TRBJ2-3	CASSEAVSTDTQYF	TGTGCCAGCAGCGAAGCGGTCAGCACAGATACGCAGTATTTT
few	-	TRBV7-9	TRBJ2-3	CASSLEGRKGRRDTQYF	TGTGCCAGCAGCTTAGAAGGTCGGAAGGGGCGCAGAGATACGCAGTATTTT
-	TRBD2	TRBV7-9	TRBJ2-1	CASSPSTSGAYNEQFF	TGTGCCAGCAGCCCTTCGACTAGCGGGGCCTACAATGAGCAGTTCTTC
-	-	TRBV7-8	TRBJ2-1	CASSLAYTGPEALAYNEQFF	TGTGCCAGCAGCTTAGCGTATACCGGCCCGGAGGCGTTGGCCTACAATGAGCAGTTCTTC
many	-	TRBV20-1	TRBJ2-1	CSAQYNEQFF	TGCAGTGCCCAATACAATGAGCAGTTCTTC
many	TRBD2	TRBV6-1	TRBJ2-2	CASSEWSGRVPGELFF	TGTGCCAGCAGTGAATGGAGCGGGAGGGTCCCCGGGGAGCTGTTTTTT
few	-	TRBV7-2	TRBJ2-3	CASSLQTTIGFDTQYF	TGTGCCAGCAGCTTACAGACCACCATTGGTTTTGATACGCAGTATTTT
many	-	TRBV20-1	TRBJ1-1	CSLGRPETEAFF	TGCAGCTTGGGACGTCCGGAGACTGAAGCTTTCTTT
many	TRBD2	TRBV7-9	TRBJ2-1	CASSLGGGISYNEQFF	TGTGCCAGCAGCTTGGGGGGAGGGATCTCCTACAATGAGCAGTTCTTC
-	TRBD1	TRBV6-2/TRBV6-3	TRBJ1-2	CASRRRQGADTF	TGTGCCAGCAGGAGAAGACAGGGGGCCGACACCTTC
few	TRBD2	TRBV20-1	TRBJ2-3	CSSIGTSGSLGTDTQYF	TGCAGTTCGATTGGGACTAGCGGGAGTCTGGGCACAGATACGCAGTATTTT
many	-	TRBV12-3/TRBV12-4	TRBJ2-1	CASSLASGLQFF	TGTGCCAGCAGTTTGGCATCGGGACTTCAGTTCTTC